This entry concerns a single T cell receptor beta chain. This sample was taken from a study of identical twins. TCRdb re-derived calls from the 5' RACE reads in MiXCR, one entry per CDR3 protein. Here the sample spans just under 650,000 distinct CDR3 sequences, less than 9% being singletons. The J segment lost 7 bases and the V segment lost 2 bases, leaving 4 bases of the junction unmatched. From germline, CDR1 is SGHRS and CDR2 YFSETQ. This CDR3 spans 14 amino acids. The same data also contributed to another study, on yellow fever vaccine responses in identical twins.

Material for sequencing was PBMCs. This rearrangement joins TRBV5-1 to TRBJ2-2, with 8 bases identical to TRBD2. This receptor was taken from a woman aged 18 to 35 in good health. The CDR3 spells CASSFSSGSGELFF. The CDR3, as DNA: TGCGCCAGCAGCTTCTCAAGCGGGAGCGGGGAGCTGTTTTTT.